This entry is about one TCR beta chain. Its target is unknown. Together with a sample-barcoded 5' primer, a J-beta primer mix was included in a second PCR lasting about 6 to 11 cycles. One entry per CDR3 protein results from TCRdb running MiXCR on the 5' RACE reads. The sample has some 1.8 million distinct CDR3 sequences, approximately 39% seen once; the top ten hold 20% to 25%. These data are taken from a study of blood T cells in healthy people across ages. The germline V gene encodes CDR1 SGHTA and CDR2 FQGNSA. This CDR3 contains 17 residues. V lost 5 bases and J lost 3; bases outside the gene matches: 16. Study outcomes and limitations: Per million T cells, TCR beta diversity dropped about linearly as age rose.

The chain has TRBV7-2 and TRBJ2-7; 7 bases match TRBD2. The receptor's source is a human donor in good health. Specimen: blood. CDR3 DNA sequence: TGTGCCAGCAGCCCCGATGGGGGGGGAGATTCCTTCTACGAGCAGTACTTC. Amino acid sequence: CASSPDGGGDSFYEQYF.